The rows below give T cell receptor beta chains drawn from one sample of a study of tumor-infiltrating lymphocytes in primary liver carcinoma. TCRdb processed the multiplex PCR reads anew with MiXCR; each CDR3 protein has one entry. The data hold some 95,000 distinct CDR3 sequences, with around 68% observed a single time. Sequenced input: tumor-adjacent normal liver tissue. The receptors were sampled from a man aged 35 to 55 with primary liver carcinoma and hepatitis B virus infection. CDR3s include the opening cysteine and the closing phenylalanine or tryptophan.

V gene	CDR3 protein
TRBV29-1	CNVGLVESTDTQYF
TRBV28	CTSSLQGFGVIEGNQPQHF
TRBV6-5	CATSRETRSSYEQYF
TRBV29-1	CSVEYEVGASSGELFF
TRBV11-2	CASNLAGRDTGELFF
TRBV5-1	CASSLDGAEYEQFF
TRBV4-2	CASNQAGPDDEQFF
TRBV29-1	CSVIALANGQFF
TRBV4-1	CASSRVQDDEQYF
TRBV5-1	CTSSLDGRGPNTEAFF
TRBV29-1	CSALPSGGYNEQFF
TRBV11-2	CASITIGGKMCKQYF
TRBV4-1	CASSQRVFRAGLKFRSTDTQYF
TRBV28	CASNSRLSSYNEQFF
TRBV11-2	CASSPLVEDTQYF
TRBV11-2	CASNPSGRGTGELFF
TRBV10-2	CVSTPTAYWNTIYF
TRBV7-8	CASSLTLTGRWETQYF
TRBV14	CASSQDGSFYNGQFF
TRBV11-1	CASSPEQRSTEAFF
TRBV5-6	CASSFLNTDHNEQFF
TRBV5-7	CASGGETQYF
TRBV2	CASSQGELDYEQYF
TRBV28	CASSLEWRAGELFF
TRBV29-1	CNVTASADRDRGDKQFF
TRBV12-3/TRBV12-4	CASRLTGTEGHGNTIYF
TRBV29-1	CSVDKTSDLTNEQFF
TRBV12-3/TRBV12-4	CVSSEMSRLNTGELFF
TRBV10-3	CAISESQGEYGYTF
TRBV28	CASTPDASLAKNIQYF
TRBV6-1	CAGSERGRNTEASF
TRBV11-2	CVSSLRPGLTAYQETQYF
TRBV12-3/TRBV12-4	CASSPSPGTGGWVTQYF
TRBV28	CASIGTSGNIQYF
TRBV4-2	CASSQEDRAGNTIHF
TRBV12-3/TRBV12-4	CASSLLGGYQPRHF
TRBV6-5	CTSSLWAGIKAGANVLTF
TRBV4-1	CVSSQENNEQFF
TRBV6-1	CASSPGQGPGANALTF
TRBV5-8	CASSLAVAGTYNEQFF
TRBV29-1	CSVAPDTNYEQYF
TRBV5-1	CASIPGSATNEKLFF
TRBV4-2	CVSSQGVDGSGELFF
TRBV9	CASSVEGTGEAFF
TRBV4-1	CASSPQQGQNYGYTF
TRBV28	CASSSQQDSYNEQFF
TRBV12-3/TRBV12-4	CASSLGQFEQYF
TRBV6-2/TRBV6-3	CASSYNPRATKNIQYF
TRBV11-2	CASSLVRAGANVLTF
TRBV29-1	CSVERLAISEQYF
TRBV10-3	CAISDEYRVDTQYF
TRBV7-9	CASSLPPGLEHNEQFF
TRBV11-2	CANILGMGEGREQYF
TRBV6-5	CASTGDGSNQPQHF
TRBV28	CASNLSGTGDSPPHF